This paragraph reports one TCR beta chain. Mismatch with germline at one junction end may stem from a read error. Additional DNA sequences in this sample encode the identical CDR3. Looked up from germline, CDR1 is SNHLY and CDR2 is FYNNEI. CDR3 size: 15 residues. Assay: immunoSEQ multiplex PCR; the TCRdb copy retains only in-frame clones and omits some. This sample has roughly 48,000 clones, with just over 85% found just once. The data originate from a study of cytomegalovirus exposure and HLA in healthy donors. The sequencing input was PBMCs. This TCR came from a woman in her 30s in good health and CMV-seronegative. The rearrangement uses TRBV2 and TRBJ1-5; 7 positions agree with TRBD1. CDR3 sequence reads: CASREWDSLNQPQHF. DNA for the CDR3: TGTGCCAGCAGGGAGTGGGACAGCTTAAATCAGCCTCAGCATTTT.